The TCR beta chain described here comes from a study of blood T cell repertoires in COVID-19. The assay was immunoSEQ multiplex PCR, and TCRdb's table has in-frame clones only and misses some. The sample yields approximately 110,000 clones, about two thirds seen once. This CDR3 has 15 amino acids. Germline assignment: CDR1 SGHAT and CDR2 FQNNGV. Trimming took 5 bases from V and 5 from J, leaving 18 bases between them. The count of this clone is one. This sequence joins TRBV11-2 and TRBJ2-5; the D gene is possibly TRBD2 (7 bases). This clonotype was obtained from a human donor with acute or convalescent COVID-19. The donor label of this sample is uncertain. Sequenced material: peripheral blood. The CDR3 loop reads CASSPNPGGWETQYF. The CDR3 DNA sequence: TGTGCCAGCAGCCCCAATCCGGGGGGCTGGGAGACCCAGTACTTC.